What follows are 27 T cell receptor beta chains derived from one specimen sequenced in a study of T cells in Graves' hyperthyroidism and ophthalmopathy. TCR beta CDR3 region amplification was performed from RNA transcripts. In the first-round RT-PCR of the TCR CDR3, the HTBI primer set was used. A single record per CDR3 protein comes from TCRdb applying MiXCR to the multiplex PCR reads. In the table there are under 350,000 distinct CDR3 sequences, around a sixth of which are singletons. The sequencing input was blood. These TCRs come from a woman between 50 and 59 years old with Graves' hyperthyroidism.

The V call is TRBV5-1, the J call TRBJ2-5; 7 bases agree with TRBD2. V trimming: 0 bases; J trimming: 5 bases; junction bases outside the gene matches: 7. Germline V CDR1 and CDR2: SGHRS, YFSETQ. The CDR3 loop spans 15 amino acids. The CDR3 sequence: CASSLGLAWGETQYF. The CDR3 DNA is TGCGCCAGCAGCTTGGGACTAGCATGGGGGGAGACCCAGTACTTC.

This chain uses TRBV2 with TRBJ2-7; D not resolved. Germline V gene sequence: CDR1 SNHLY, CDR2 FYNNEI. CDR3 length: 10 residues. The V gene lost 8 bases and the J gene lost 6 bases, with 8 bases spanning the gap. CDR3 protein: CASSGGEQYF. CDR3 DNA: TGTGCCAGCTCCGGCGGCGAGCAGTACTTC.

This clonotype has a handful of counts. This rearrangement joins TRBV20-1 to TRBJ2-3; 8 nucleotides match TRBD2. The ends lost 0 bases at V and 3 bases at J; junction bases unmatched: 5. This CDR3 region has 15 residues. Germline CDR1 DFQATT, CDR2 SNEGSKA (reference sequence). CDR3 protein: CSARDGGLGTDTQYF. The CDR3 bases are TGCAGTGCTAGAGACGGGGGACTAGGGACAGATACGCAGTATTTT.

The CDR3 DNA sequence: TGTGCCAGCAGCTTGAACAGATTCTACGAGCAGTACTTC. It codes for CASSLNRFYEQYF. This sequence joins TRBV5-6 and TRBJ2-7; D not certain. Between the trimmed V and J ends, which lost 1 base and 3 bases, there was a span of 8 bases. CDR3 length equals 13 residues. Germline CDR1 and CDR2: SGHDT and YYEEEE. The full variable domain, in which reference TRBV5-6 and TRBJ2-7 provide the parts outside the CDR3, is DAGVTQSPTHLIKTRGQQVTLRCSPKSGHDTVSWYQQALGQGPQFIFQYYEEEERQRGNFPDRFSGHQFPNYSSELNVNALLLGDSALYLCASSLNRFYEQYFGPGTRLTVT.

The V call is TRBV27, the J call TRBJ2-6; D is perhaps TRBD1 (5 bases). Trimming pared 3 bases from V and 3 bases from J, leaving 9 bases between. The CDR3 is made up of 15 amino acids. Germline V CDR1 and CDR2: MNHEY, SMNVEV (reference sequence). The CDR3 nucleotides are TGTGCCAGCAGTTTGTCAGGGCTTGGGGCCAACGTCCTGACTTTC. It translates to CASSLSGLGANVLTF.

This clonotype was seen ten or more times. The gene calls are TRBV20-1 and TRBJ2-3; D unresolved. The V gene lost 6 bases and the J gene lost 2 bases, with 18 bases spanning the gap. CDR1 is DFQATT and CDR2 is SNEGSKA in the germline V gene (reference sequence). CDR3 length: 15 residues. The CDR3 DNA is TGCAGTGCCCCAGGCGGCGGCAGAAACACAGATACGCAGTATTTT. It translates to CSAPGGGRNTDTQYF.

This chain uses TRBV19 with TRBJ2-2; 7 positions agree with TRBD1. The V gene end was trimmed by 4 bases and the J gene end by 6 bases; junction bases not matched to a gene: 5. There are 14 residues in the CDR3. Germline loops: CDR1 LNHDA, CDR2 SQIVND (reference sequence). CDR3 in amino acids: CASSKSTGAGELFF. CDR3 sequence (DNA): TGTGCCAGTAGTAAATCAACAGGGGCCGGGGAGCTGTTTTTT.

This clonotype was recorded many times. V gene TRBV18 combines with J gene TRBJ2-1; the D gene is possibly TRBD2 (6 bases). Germline CDR1 KGHSH, CDR2 LQKENI. The length of the CDR3 is 14 residues. The V end was cut by 5 bases, the J end by 9 bases, with 17 bases between. The CDR3 reads CASSGGPLRGEQFF. The CDR3 coding sequence is TGTGCCAGCTCAGGGGGACCCCTGCGGGGTGAGCAGTTCTTC.

The CDR3 reads CASSLGEAAGGRNEQFF. In nucleotides, the CDR3 is TGCGCCAGCAGCTTGGGGGAAGCAGCGGGGGGGCGGAATGAGCAGTTCTTC. This sequence joins TRBV5-1 and TRBJ2-1; 10 bases match TRBD2. Germline trimming cut 0 bases from V and 7 bases from J; bases unmatched to any gene: 10. This CDR3 has 17 residues. CDR1 is SGHRS and CDR2 is YFSETQ in the germline V gene.

The rearrangement links TRBV6-2 or TRBV6-3 to TRBJ2-2; D not certain. CDR1 is MNHEY and CDR2 is SVGEGT in the germline V gene. V gave up 2 bases and J gave up 0 bases, with 4 bases separating them. The CDR3 covers 14 residues. The CDR3 is CASSYVSNTGELFF. DNA of the CDR3: TGTGCCAGCAGTTACGTGTCGAACACCGGGGAGCTGTTTTTT.

This clonotype was seen a few times. The chain joins TRBV3-1 to TRBJ1-2, with D perhaps TRBD1 (6 bases). CDR1 and CDR2 (germline): LGHDT, YNNKEL (reference sequence). The CDR3 is 16 amino acids. V lost 2 bases to trimming and J lost 4 bases, with 17 bases between them. The CDR3: CASSQRVTGLSYGYTF. The CDR3, as DNA: TGTGCCAGCAGCCAACGGGTGACAGGACTATCCTATGGCTACACCTTC. The variable domain in full, completed from reference TRBV3-1 and TRBJ1-2, reads DTAVSQTPKYLVTQMGNDKSIKCEQNLGHDTMYWYKQDSKKFLKIMFSYNNKELIINETVPNRFSPKSPDKAHLNLHINSLELGDSAVYFCASSQRVTGLSYGYTFGSGTRLTVV.

The sample holds a few counts of this clonotype. The chain has TRBV24-1 and TRBJ2-5, with TRBD1 matching over 9 bases. The V segment lost 3 bases and the J segment 5 bases; nucleotides outside the gene matches: 6. Per the germline V gene, CDR1 is KGHDR and CDR2 is SFDVKD. The CDR3 consists of 15 residues. CDR3 loop: CATSDRRDRAETQYF. As DNA, the CDR3 is TGTGCCACCAGTGATCGCCGGGACAGGGCTGAGACCCAGTACTTC.

This clonotype was detected ten times or more. The V and J genes are TRBV6-1 and TRBJ2-5, with 16 bases fitting TRBD2. Germline lookup yields CDR1 MNHNS and CDR2 SASEGT. The V segment lost 7 bases and the J segment 5 bases; nucleotides outside the gene matches: 10. There are 17 residues in the CDR3. CDR3 bases: TGTGCCAGCAACAGAGGGACTAGCGGGAGGGGGTATGAGACCCAGTACTTC. Translating gives CASNRGTSGRGYETQYF.

Ten or more counts support this clonotype. This CDR3 is CASSLGGHSYEQYF. CDR3 nucleotides: TGTGCCAGCAGTTTAGGCGGACACTCCTACGAGCAGTACTTC. V is TRBV6-1 and J is TRBJ2-7, with D perhaps matching TRBD1 (5 bases). The CDR3 is 14 amino acids. Trimming removed 5 bases at V and 0 bases at J, with 11 bases between. The germline gives CDR1 MNHNS, CDR2 SASEGT.

The chain links TRBV25-1 to TRBJ1-4; TRBD1 agrees at 11 bases. CDR1 and CDR2 from the germline V gene are MGHDK and SYGVNS. The CDR3 is 13 amino acids. The V and J ends lost 8 bases and 8 bases, in that order; junction bases with no gene match: 4. CDR3 protein: CASLGQGGEKLFF. The DNA for the CDR3 is TGTGCCAGCCTGGGACAGGGGGGAGAAAAACTGTTTTTT.

In this sample, this clonotype turned up many times. The J gene is TRBJ2-7, the V gene TRBV9, with a possible D match to TRBD2 (5 bases). Germline V gene sequence: CDR1 SGDLS, CDR2 YYNGEE. V dropped 4 bases and J dropped 5 bases, with 10 bases sitting between them. This CDR3 region has 12 residues. CDR3 in amino acids: CASSPGGHEQYF. CDR3 coding DNA: TGTGCCAGCAGCCCCGGAGGACACGAGCAGTACTTC.

The V and J genes are TRBV20-1 and TRBJ2-6; 8 nucleotides align to TRBD2. Germline V CDR1 and CDR2: DFQATT, SNEGSKA (reference sequence). The CDR3 sequence is 18 residues long. The J segment lost 0 bases and the V segment lost 0 bases, leaving 7 bases of the junction unmatched. The CDR3 DNA sequence: TGCAGTGCTAGAGATCCGGGAGGGGGACTCTCTGGGGCCAACGTCCTGACTTTC. Translating it yields CSARDPGGGLSGANVLTF.

This clonotype was recorded many times. The V gene is TRBV11-2, the J gene TRBJ2-7, with D tentatively TRBD2 (6 bases). The CDR3 is 13 amino acids. Germline-derived CDR1 and CDR2 are SGHAT and FQNNGV. The V gene lost 5 bases and the J gene lost 6 bases, with 14 bases spanning the gap. In DNA, the CDR3 is TGTGCCAGCAGCCTTGCGGACGGGGGCGAGCAGTACTTC. This codes for CASSLADGGEQYF.

This clonotype was seen more than once but under ten times. Germline is not matched at one junction end, which may reflect a read error. The chain is built from TRBV7-7 and TRBJ2-1; perhaps TRBD2 as D (7 bases). CDR1 is SSHAT and CDR2 is FNYEAQ in the germline V gene (reference sequence). The CDR3 totals 14 residues. The CDR3 DNA is TGTGCTAGCAGCCAGAATCGGGGGGCAAATGAGCAGTTCTTC. Translation: CASSQNRGANEQFF.

V gene TRBV9 combines with J gene TRBJ1-1; D is uncertain. V was pared by 0 bases and J by 1 base, with 4 bases between. The CDR3 runs 13 residues. Germline lookup yields CDR1 SGDLS and CDR2 YYNGEE. The CDR3 bases are TGTGCCAGCAGCGTAGACTGGAACACTGAAGCTTTCTTT. Its protein is CASSVDWNTEAFF.

This clonotype has just a few counts. The J gene is TRBJ2-1, the V gene TRBV20-1; D possibly corresponds to TRBD2 (5 bases). The germline V gene encodes CDR1 DFQATT and CDR2 SNEGSKA (reference sequence). The CDR3 has 14 amino acids. The ends were cut back, 6 bases at V and 5 bases at J, with 17 bases in the middle. CDR3 in amino acids: CSARGPSGNNEQFF. The DNA of the CDR3 is TGCAGTGCCCGAGGCCCCAGCGGAAACAATGAGCAGTTCTTC.

V gene TRBV2 combines with J gene TRBJ1-3; no clear D. V was pared by 7 bases and J by 0 bases, with 10 bases between. The CDR3 covers 14 residues. Germline CDR1 and CDR2: SNHLY and FYNNEI. The CDR3 sequence is CASIRLGSGNTIYF. In DNA, the CDR3 is TGTGCCAGCATCCGGCTTGGCTCTGGAAACACCATATATTTT.

This clonotype has at least ten counts. The chain recombines TRBV28 with TRBJ2-7; D gene uncertain. The V and J ends lost 6 bases and 1 base respectively, with 13 bases between them. The CDR3 runs to 14 residues. Germline V gives CDR1 MDHEN, CDR2 SYDVKM. CDR3 sequence (DNA): TGTGCCAGCAGGTATCAGGCGGAATCCTACGAGCAGTACTTC. It encodes CASRYQAESYEQYF.

This clonotype was detected ten times or more. V is TRBV10-1 and J is TRBJ2-1; 9 bases line up with TRBD2. The CDR3 has 21 residues. V shed 10 bases and J 0 bases; nucleotides not matched to a gene: 25. Per the germline V gene, CDR1 is WNHNN and CDR2 is SYGVQD (reference sequence). CDR3 region: CANKASFRGGLAGSSYNEQFF. CDR3 bases: TGCGCCAACAAGGCCTCCTTCCGGGGGGGGCTAGCGGGGAGCTCCTACAATGAGCAGTTCTTC.

Details on this clonotype: A much larger clone differs from this one at a single base, so this may be a read error. V and J are TRBV7-3 and TRBJ2-3; the D is unclear. Germline V CDR1 and CDR2: SGHTA, FQGTGA. The CDR3 runs to 15 residues. The CDR3 is CARSLTGMWGDTQYF. In DNA, the CDR3 is TGTGCCAGAAGCTTAACCGGAATGTGGGGAGATACGCAGTATTTT.

This rearrangement joins TRBV27 to TRBJ1-1; 9 nucleotides agree with TRBD1. Trimming took 5 bases from V and 5 from J; bases not matched to a gene: 12. Germline-derived CDR1 and CDR2 are MNHEY and SMNVEV (reference sequence). The CDR3 totals 16 residues. Here the CDR3 reads CASSPSFGTGRTEAFF. In nucleotides, the CDR3 is TGTGCCAGCAGTCCAAGTTTCGGGACAGGGCGGACTGAAGCTTTCTTT.

As regards this clonotype: At one of its ends the junction is not consistent with the germline gene, which may arise from a read error. The chain joins TRBV20-1 to TRBJ2-7; TRBD2 aligns across 9 bases. This CDR3 spans 14 amino acids. Germline CDR1 is DFQATT and CDR2 is SNEGSKA (reference sequence). The CDR3 region has the DNA TGCAGTGCTAGAGCTAGCGGGATTAGGGGAGAGCGGTACTTC. The encoded protein is CSARASGIRGERYF.